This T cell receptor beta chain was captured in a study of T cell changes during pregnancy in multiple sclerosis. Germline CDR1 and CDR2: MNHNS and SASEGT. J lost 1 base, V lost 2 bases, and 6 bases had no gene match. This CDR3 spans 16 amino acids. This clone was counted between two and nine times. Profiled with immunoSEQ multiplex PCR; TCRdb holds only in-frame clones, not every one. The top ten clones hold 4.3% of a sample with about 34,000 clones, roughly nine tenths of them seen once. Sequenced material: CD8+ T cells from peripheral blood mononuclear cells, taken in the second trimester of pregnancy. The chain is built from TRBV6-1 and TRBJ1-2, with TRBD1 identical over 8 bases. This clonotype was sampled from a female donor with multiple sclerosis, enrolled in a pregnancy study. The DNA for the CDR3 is TGTGCCAGCAGTGAATTCGAGGACAGGGTTAACTATGGCTACACCTTC. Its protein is CASSEFEDRVNYGYTF.